This T cell receptor beta chain emerged from a study of blood T cells in healthy people across ages. In germline, CDR1 is MNHEY, CDR2 SMNVEV (reference sequence). The CDR3 runs to 15 residues. The germline V and J ends were trimmed by 3 bases and 5 bases, with 16 bases remaining between them. Primers used in a second PCR of about 7 to 11 cycles were a sample-barcoded 5' primer and a J-beta primer mix. TCRdb redid the calling of the 5' RACE reads with MiXCR, one entry per CDR3 protein. The repertoire has 1 million to 1.2 million distinct CDR3 sequences, around two fifths of them found once; the top ten carry about an eighth. A few counts support this clonotype. Its target is not known. General study results and limits: A greater number of naive CD4+ cells and higher diversity distinguished long-lived donors from aged donors.

The V and J genes are TRBV27 and TRBJ1-1; tentative D call: TRBD1 (5 bases). The sequencing input was blood. This sequence was found in a young man in good health. CDR3 region: CASSLGPGLGTEAFF. Written as DNA, the CDR3 is TGTGCCAGCAGTTTGGGGCCAGGCCTAGGGACTGAAGCTTTCTTT.